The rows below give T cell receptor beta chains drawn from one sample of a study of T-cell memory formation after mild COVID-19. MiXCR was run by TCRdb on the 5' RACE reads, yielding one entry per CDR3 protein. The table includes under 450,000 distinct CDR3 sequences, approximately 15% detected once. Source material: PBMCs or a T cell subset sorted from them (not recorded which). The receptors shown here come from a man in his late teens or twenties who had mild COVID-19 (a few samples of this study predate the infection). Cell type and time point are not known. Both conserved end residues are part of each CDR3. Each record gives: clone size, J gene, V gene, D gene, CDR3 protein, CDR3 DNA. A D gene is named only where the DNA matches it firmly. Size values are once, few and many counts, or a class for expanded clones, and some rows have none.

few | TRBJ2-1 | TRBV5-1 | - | CASSRPQGDNEQFF | TGCGCCAGCAGCCGGCCACAGGGAGACAATGAGCAGTTCTTC
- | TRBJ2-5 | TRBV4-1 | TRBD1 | CASSQDPSRTGGIPETQYF | TGCGCCAGCAGCCAAGATCCAAGCAGAACAGGGGGGATTCCTGAGACCCAGTACTTC
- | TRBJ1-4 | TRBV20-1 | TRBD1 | CSARTPGGNAKLFF | TGCAGTGCTAGAACTCCAGGGGGCAATGCAAAACTGTTTTTT
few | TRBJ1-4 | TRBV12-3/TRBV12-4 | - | CASSSPASEKLFF | TGTGCCAGCAGTTCCCCGGCAAGTGAAAAACTGTTTTTT
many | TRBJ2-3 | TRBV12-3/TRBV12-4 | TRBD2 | CASTRTSGRTDTQYF | TGTGCCAGCACCAGGACTAGCGGACGCACAGATACGCAGTATTTT
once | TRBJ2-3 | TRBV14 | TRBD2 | CASSPHTSGSTDTQYF | TGTGCCAGCAGCCCACATACTAGCGGTAGCACAGATACGCAGTATTTT
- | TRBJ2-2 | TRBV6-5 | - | CASSYSINPADIRYGELFF | TGTGCCAGCAGTTACTCGATCAATCCCGCGGACATAAGATACGGGGAGCTGTTTTTT
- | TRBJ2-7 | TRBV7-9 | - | CASSLAPQGHEQYF | TGTGCCAGCAGCTTAGCCCCGCAGGGCCACGAGCAGTACTTC
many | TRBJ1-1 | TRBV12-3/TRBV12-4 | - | CASSLSWTVYTEAFF | TGTGCCAGCAGTTTAAGTTGGACAGTATACACTGAAGCTTTCTTT
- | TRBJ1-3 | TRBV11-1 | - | CASSPAEKGSHSGNTIYF | TGTGCCAGCAGCCCAGCGGAGAAAGGATCCCACTCTGGAAACACCATATATTTT
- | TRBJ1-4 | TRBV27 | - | CASSLAWGGANEKLFF | TGTGCCAGCAGTCTAGCCTGGGGGGGGGCTAATGAAAAACTGTTTTTT
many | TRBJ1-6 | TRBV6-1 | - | CAGTSSASSPLHF | TGTGCCGGCACAAGCAGCGCTAGTTCACCCCTCCACTTT
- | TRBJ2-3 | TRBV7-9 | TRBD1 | CASSLGAGGDRNTDTQYF | TGTGCCAGCAGCTTAGGCGCAGGGGGCGATCGGAACACAGATACGCAGTATTTT
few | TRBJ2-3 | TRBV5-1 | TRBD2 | CASRTSGASTDTQYF | TGCGCCAGCAGAACTAGCGGCGCTAGCACAGATACGCAGTATTTT
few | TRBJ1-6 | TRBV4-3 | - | CASSQDVRFNSPLHF | TGCGCCAGCAGCCAAGATGTCAGGTTTAATTCACCCCTCCACTTT
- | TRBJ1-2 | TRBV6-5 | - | CASSYSNLYGYTF | TGTGCCAGCAGTTACTCGAACCTCTATGGCTACACCTTC
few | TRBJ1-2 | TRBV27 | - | CASSHSLQGVSGYTF | TGTGCCAGCAGTCACTCCCTACAGGGAGTCAGTGGCTACACCTTC
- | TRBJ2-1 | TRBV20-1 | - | CSARDPTPGIRYNEQFF | TGCAGTGCTAGAGACCCTACTCCGGGGATTCGGTACAATGAGCAGTTCTTC
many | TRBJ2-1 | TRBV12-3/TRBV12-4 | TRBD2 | CASSPGTSGGASSYNEQFF | TGTGCCAGCAGTCCAGGGACTAGCGGGGGGGCGAGCTCCTACAATGAGCAGTTCTTC
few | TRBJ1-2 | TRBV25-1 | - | CASSERTAGYTF | TGTGCCAGCAGTGAAAGGACCGCTGGCTACACCTTC
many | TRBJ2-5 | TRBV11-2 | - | CASSSGRTQYF | TGTGCCAGCAGCTCTGGGCGGACCCAGTACTTC
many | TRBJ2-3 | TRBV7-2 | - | CASSLYGVTDTQYF | TGTGCCAGCAGCTTGTACGGGGTCACAGATACGCAGTATTTT
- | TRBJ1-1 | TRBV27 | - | CASSLFRLNTEAFF | TGTGCCAGCAGTTTATTCCGTTTGAACACTGAAGCTTTCTTT
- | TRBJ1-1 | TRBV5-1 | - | CASSRDTYTEAFF | TGCGCCAGCAGCCGGGACACTTACACTGAAGCTTTCTTT
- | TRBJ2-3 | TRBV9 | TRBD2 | CASEAGGSDTQYF | TGTGCCAGCGAGGCGGGGGGTTCCGATACGCAGTATTTT
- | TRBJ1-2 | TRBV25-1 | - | CASSDPHLQMSGYTF | TGTGCCAGCAGTGATCCCCATTTGCAGATGAGTGGCTACACCTTC